The TCR beta chain under discussion was sequenced for a study of cytomegalovirus exposure and HLA in healthy donors. Study overall: Among the roughly 400 genotyped donors, approximately 80% were placed in the Caucasian-associated ancestry cluster.

About this clone: No antigen is known for it.

Trimming at V came to 3 bases and at J to 5 bases, leaving 11 bases not matched to a gene. This CDR3 has 16 amino acids. CDR1 and CDR2 from the germline V gene are SGHDT and YYEEEE. Study results and limitations: Most of the CMV-associated TCR beta chains (in a later analysis) appeared to be HLA-restricted.

Everyone who donated was a healthy bone marrow donor. A multiplex PCR was run with 60 Vbeta primers and 13 Jbeta primers. Repertoires were generated with immunoSEQ multiplex PCR, while TCRdb's copy carries only in-frame clones and drops some. The table lists 150,000 to 200,000 clones, about 71% of them singletons. The receptor was isolated from a man aged 45 to 65 in good health and CMV-seronegative. Sequences were obtained from PBMCs. This chain links TRBV5-6 with TRBJ1-5; 7 bases map to TRBD1. The CDR3 DNA reads as TGTGCCAGCAGCTCGGGACCAGGGGGTCTGTATCAGCCCCAGCATTTT. Residues: CASSSGPGGLYQPQHF.